This T cell receptor (beta chain) came from a study of blood T cell repertoires in COVID-19. The overall study: The origin of the acute and convalescent COVID-19 samples was the United States, Italy and Spain.

Germline V gene sequence: CDR1 SGDLS, CDR2 YYNGEE. The length of the CDR3 is 13 residues. V was clipped by 2 bases and J by 8 bases, with 13 bases between them. Original processing notes: Researchers report that nucleated cell counts were estimated from reference gene primer amplification. Data came from immunoSEQ multiplex PCR; TCRdb stores just in-frame clones and leaves some out. V, J and clone size are taken as reported in that table, and D and trimming were inferred from the DNA itself. The sample includes hundreds of thousands of clones, about 84% of them seen just once. The material sequenced was peripheral blood. This sequence joins TRBV9 and TRBJ1-2, with D hard to call. This sequence originates from a woman older than 75 with acute or convalescent COVID-19. CDR3: CASSVADFRGYTF. The CDR3 DNA follows: TGTGCCAGCAGCGTTGCCGACTTTAGGGGCTACACCTTC.